The 6 T cell receptor beta chains reported below all come from one sample, sequenced in a study of T cell responses to AZD1222 COVID-19 vaccine. Repertoires were generated with immunoSEQ multiplex PCR, while TCRdb's copy carries only in-frame clones and drops some. The table has some 120,000 clones, about 90% seen once. Sequenced here: peripheral blood, sampled 28 days after the second AZD1222 dose. The receptors shown here come from an adult who received the AZD1222 COVID-19 vaccine.

This clone was counted a few times. The chain has TRBV4-2 and TRBJ2-1, with 9 bases that match TRBD2. V shed 7 bases, J shed 10 bases, and the junction held 14 bases outside the gene matches. The CDR3 is 15 amino acids. Germline V gene lookup returns CDR1 LGHNA and CDR2 YNFKEQ. CDR3 sequence: CASIPLCSGSREQFF. DNA of the CDR3: TGTGCCAGCATCCCTCTATGTAGCGGGAGTAGGGAGCAGTTCTTC.

The chain couples TRBV2 to TRBJ1-1; D is perhaps TRBD1 (6 bases). V was clipped by 6 bases and J by 6 bases, with 14 bases between them. This CDR3 is built from 13 residues. Looked up from germline, CDR1 is SNHLY and CDR2 is FYNNEI. The CDR3 DNA follows: TGTGCCAGCAGGAAACAGGGTAGAGCTGAAGCTTTCTTT. The encoded protein is CASRKQGRAEAFF. Together with reference TRBV2 and TRBJ1-1, the CDR3 gives the full variable domain: EPEVTQTPSHQVTQMGQEVILRCVPISNHLYFYWYRQILGQKVEFLVSFYNNEISEKSEIFDDQFSVERPDGSNFTLKIRSTKLEDSAMYFCASRKQGRAEAFFGQGTRLTVV.

This clone has only one observation. This chain joins TRBV30 and TRBJ2-6; possible D gene TRBD2, 5 bases. With 4 bases removed from V and 2 bases from J, the gap between germline ends came to 12 bases. CDR1 is GTSNPN, CDR2 SVGIG, per germline (reference sequence). The CDR3 covers 15 residues. This chain's CDR3 is CAWTTLGAGANVLTF. CDR3 DNA sequence: TGTGCCTGGACCACCCTCGGGGCTGGGGCCAACGTCCTGACTTTC.

The chain carries TRBV7-9 and TRBJ2-1; D not certain. Germline assignment: CDR1 SEHNR and CDR2 FQNEAQ (reference sequence). V gave up 5 bases and J gave up 3 bases, with 5 bases separating them. The CDR3 loop spans 12 amino acids. The CDR3 sequence is CASSLGYNEQFF. In nucleotides, the CDR3 is TGTGCCAGCAGCCTAGGCTACAATGAGCAGTTCTTC. The full variable domain, in which reference TRBV7-9 and TRBJ2-1 provide the parts outside the CDR3, is DTGVSQNPRHKITKRGQNVTFRCDPISEHNRLYWYRQTLGQGPEFLTYFQNEAQLEKSRLLSDRFSAERPKGSFSTLEIQRTEQGDSAMYLCASSLGYNEQFFGPGTRLTVL.

This sequence joins TRBV20-1 and TRBJ2-2; D is unclear. V lost 3 bases and J 7 bases, leaving 12 bases between the germline ends. The germline gives CDR1 DFQATT, CDR2 SNEGSKA (reference sequence). The CDR3 length is 13 residues. This CDR3 is CSASAYTDGELFF. CDR3 sequence (DNA): TGCAGTGCTAGTGCGTATACGGACGGGGAGCTGTTTTTT.

This rearrangement joins TRBV2 to TRBJ1-2; D may be TRBD1 (6 bases). Trimming stripped 6 bases from V and 2 bases from J, with 16 bases between. CDR1 and CDR2 (germline): SNHLY, FYNNEI. The CDR3 is 15 residues long. The CDR3 here is CASSPQGSLNYGYTF. The CDR3 DNA sequence: TGTGCCAGCAGCCCCCAGGGGTCCCTCAACTATGGCTACACCTTC.